These 20 T cell receptor beta chains share one sample of origin, sequenced in a study of control samples from healthy donors and cancer patients. Some clones are missing from TCRdb's copy, which holds only in-frame ones; the method was immunoSEQ multiplex PCR. Found here are 85,000 to 90,000 clones, approximately 81% of them singletons; the top ten hold approximately 2.1%. The sequenced material came from blood. The receptors originated from a woman aged 40 to 49 in good health.

In its sample, this clone was seen a few times. V usage is TRBV27 and J usage is TRBJ1-6; D is perhaps TRBD1 (5 bases). Germline CDR1 MNHEY, CDR2 SMNVEV (reference sequence). V dropped 6 bases and J dropped 10 bases, with 19 bases sitting between them. The CDR3 is made up of 15 amino acids. CDR3 DNA sequence: TGTGCCAGCAGACTAACCGGGACTCTTGGGTCACCCCTCCACTTT. It is translated as CASRLTGTLGSPLHF.

This sequence joins TRBV5-4 and TRBJ2-3, with D maybe TRBD2 (5 bases). V shed 3 bases and J shed 1 base, with 12 bases lying between them. The CDR3 runs 15 residues. Germline lookup yields CDR1 SGHNT and CDR2 YYREEE (reference sequence). The CDR3 region has the DNA TGTGCCAGCAGCTCCCACGGGCGGGGCACAGATACGCAGTATTTT. It codes for CASSSHGRGTDTQYF.

The gene calls are TRBV30 and TRBJ1-2, with 10 bases that match TRBD1. CDR3 length equals 16 residues. Losses at the gene ends were 2 bases for V and 5 bases for J; bases not matched to a gene: 11. The germline V gene has CDR1 GTSNPN and CDR2 SVGIG (reference sequence). The CDR3 DNA reads TGTGCCTGGAGTCCCGTAGATCGGGACAGGGGATATGGCTACACCTTC. It yields the protein CAWSPVDRDRGYGYTF.

V gene TRBV9 combines with J gene TRBJ2-2; D unclear. CDR1 is SGDLS and CDR2 is YYNGEE in the germline V gene. V lost 0 bases to trimming and J lost 4 bases, with 7 bases between them. The CDR3 sequence is 14 residues long. CDR3 DNA: TGTGCCAGCAGCGTAGGCAGGATCACCGGGGAGCTGTTTTTT. Protein product: CASSVGRITGELFF.

This clone was found once. The rearrangement joins TRBV15 to TRBJ1-1, with D perhaps TRBD1 (5 bases). Germline V gene sequence: CDR1 LNHNV, CDR2 YYDKDF (reference sequence). CDR3 length: 16 amino acids. Trimming removed 0 bases from V and 1 base from J, with 12 bases in between. The CDR3 DNA reads TGTGCCACCAGCAGAGAGGGTGGGACTGGGAACACTGAAGCTTTCTTT. Translated: CATSREGGTGNTEAFF.

The genes are TRBV5-5 and TRBJ2-3; 10 nucleotides agree with TRBD1. The germline CDR1 and CDR2 sequences are SGHKS and YYEKEE (reference sequence). This CDR3 has 14 amino acids. Unmatched junction bases numbered 2, after V lost 3 bases and J lost 4 bases. The CDR3 spells CASSWGTGADTQYF. DNA for the CDR3: TGTGCCAGCAGCTGGGGGACAGGGGCAGATACGCAGTATTTT.

The chain's CDR3 is CASSFYTGPNTEAFF. The CDR3 DNA is TGTGCCAGCAGCTTTTATACAGGTCCGAACACTGAAGCTTTCTTT. The gene calls are TRBV5-5 and TRBJ1-1; possibly TRBD1 for D (5 bases). CDR3 length: 15 residues. The V end lost 2 bases, the J end lost 1 base, and 12 bases lay between the germline ends. CDR1 is SGHKS, CDR2 YYEKEE, per germline (reference sequence).

This chain links TRBV4-3 with TRBJ2-1; possibly TRBD1 or TRBD2 for D (5 bases each). The ends were cut back, 0 bases at V and 6 bases at J, with 9 bases in the middle. Germline V CDR1 and CDR2: LGHNA, YSLEER. This CDR3 is built from 14 residues. CDR3 sequence: CASSQDQRGNEQFF. Here the CDR3 DNA reads TGCGCCAGCAGCCAAGATCAGAGGGGCAATGAGCAGTTCTTC.

V gene TRBV10-2 combines with J gene TRBJ2-1; 9 bases agree with TRBD1. This CDR3 is built from 15 residues. Germline CDR1 is WSHSY and CDR2 is SAAADI. With V trimmed by 5 bases and J by 7 bases, 9 bases remained unmatched. The CDR3 sequence: CASSLSGTGINEQFF. DNA of the CDR3: TGCGCCAGCAGTCTTTCCGGGACAGGGATAAATGAGCAGTTCTTC.

The chain recombines TRBV4-1 with TRBJ2-7, with TRBD1 matching 8 bases. Germline trimming cut 5 bases from V and 0 bases from J; bases unmatched to any gene: 9. The CDR3 sequence is 16 residues long. CDR1 and CDR2 (germline): MGHRA, YSYEKL. This CDR3 reads CASSRTGTTSSYEQYF. CDR3 in DNA: TGCGCCAGCAGCAGGACAGGGACGACGAGCTCCTACGAGCAGTACTTC.

Comment on this clone: Compared with germline, one end of the junction differs, possibly owing to a read error. This chain uses TRBV12-3 or TRBV12-4 with TRBJ1-1; no definite D call. The CDR3 runs 10 residues. For the CDR3, the DNA is TGTGCCAGCAGTCTAAACCGGGGTTTTTTT. Translation gives CASSLNRGFF.

The chain employs TRBV7-2 and TRBJ2-7, with no clear D. The CDR3 runs to 14 residues. V dropped 4 bases and J dropped 3 bases, with 13 bases sitting between them. Germline loops: CDR1 SGHTA, CDR2 FQGNSA. CDR3 nucleotide sequence: TGTGCCAGCAGCTCGCTAGGACGGTACTACGAGCAGTACTTC. Residues: CASSSLGRYYEQYF.

The V and J genes are TRBV11-3 and TRBJ2-7, with 11 bases that match TRBD2. Trimming cost V 0 bases and J 1 base; bases outside gene matches: 8. The CDR3 runs to 18 residues. Germline lookup yields CDR1 SGHNT and CDR2 YENEEA. In nucleotides, the CDR3 is TGTGCCAGCAGCTTAGAGGGACTAGCGGAATGGGGGTCCTACGAGCAGTACTTC. Protein sequence: CASSLEGLAEWGSYEQYF.

This clone was seen once. The gene calls are TRBV27 and TRBJ2-7; TRBD2 agrees at 9 bases. The CDR3 is made up of 15 amino acids. With V trimmed by 3 bases and J by 4 bases, 7 bases remained unmatched. Germline assignment: CDR1 MNHEY and CDR2 SMNVEV (reference sequence). The CDR3 loop is CASSLRAGGDYEQYF. For the CDR3, the DNA is TGTGCCAGCAGTTTGAGGGCGGGGGGGGATTACGAGCAGTACTTC.

The V and J genes are TRBV5-1 and TRBJ2-1, with unresolved D. The CDR3 spans 11 residues. Germline CDR1 SGHRS, CDR2 YFSETQ. Trimming pared 5 bases from V and 8 bases from J, leaving 8 bases between. The CDR3 protein is CASRVRDEQFF. CDR3 nucleotides: TGCGCCAGCAGAGTCCGTGATGAGCAGTTCTTC. Filled out from reference TRBV5-1 and TRBJ2-1, the complete variable domain reads KAGVTQTPRYLIKTRGQQVTLSCSPISGHRSVSWYQQTPGQGLQFLFEYFSETQRNKGNFPGRFSGRQFSNSRSEMNVSTLELGDSALYLCASRVRDEQFFGPGTRLTVL.

The rearrangement links TRBV7-2 to TRBJ2-7; TRBD2 matches at 7 bases. The V segment lost 4 bases and the J segment 5 bases; nucleotides outside the gene matches: 8. The germline V gene has CDR1 SGHTA and CDR2 FQGNSA. The CDR3 has 14 amino acids. The CDR3 bases are TGTGCCAGCAGCTCTAGCGGTTTTGGGCACGAGCAGTACTTC. Its translation: CASSSSGFGHEQYF.

The chain joins TRBV27 to TRBJ2-7, with a possible D match to TRBD1 (6 bases). This CDR3 region has 13 residues. The germline gives CDR1 MNHEY, CDR2 SMNVEV (reference sequence). The V gene lost 6 bases and the J gene lost 4 bases, with 13 bases spanning the gap. In DNA, the CDR3 is TGTGCCAGCAGGGGGGCAGACCGTTACGAGCAGTACTTC. Protein sequence: CASRGADRYEQYF.

V usage is TRBV5-6 and J usage is TRBJ2-7; D is possibly TRBD1 (6 bases). The CDR3 contains 15 residues. Trimming took off 4 bases at V and 0 bases at J, with 14 bases between the two ends. Germline V gives CDR1 SGHDT, CDR2 YYEEEE. The CDR3 loop reads CASSRQDSRSYEQYF. The CDR3 DNA reads TGTGCCAGCAGCCGACAGGACTCCCGCTCCTACGAGCAGTACTTC.

This chain connects TRBV4-3 to TRBJ1-2, with D perhaps matching TRBD1 (5 bases). Trimming stripped 0 bases from V and 4 bases from J, with 9 bases between. CDR3 length: 14 residues. Looked up from germline, CDR1 is LGHNA and CDR2 is YSLEER. The CDR3 sequence is CASSQEEGTYGYTF. The CDR3 DNA reads as TGCGCCAGCAGCCAAGAAGAGGGGACCTATGGCTACACCTTC.

The V and J genes are TRBV27 and TRBJ1-5; D unresolved. The CDR3 contains 13 residues. V was shortened by 3 bases and J by 0 bases, with 3 bases between the two germline ends. Germline V gene data show CDR1 as MNHEY and CDR2 as SMNVEV (reference sequence). Here the CDR3 DNA reads TGTGCCAGCAGTTTCTATAGCAATCAGCCCCAGCATTTT. This encodes CASSFYSNQPQHF.